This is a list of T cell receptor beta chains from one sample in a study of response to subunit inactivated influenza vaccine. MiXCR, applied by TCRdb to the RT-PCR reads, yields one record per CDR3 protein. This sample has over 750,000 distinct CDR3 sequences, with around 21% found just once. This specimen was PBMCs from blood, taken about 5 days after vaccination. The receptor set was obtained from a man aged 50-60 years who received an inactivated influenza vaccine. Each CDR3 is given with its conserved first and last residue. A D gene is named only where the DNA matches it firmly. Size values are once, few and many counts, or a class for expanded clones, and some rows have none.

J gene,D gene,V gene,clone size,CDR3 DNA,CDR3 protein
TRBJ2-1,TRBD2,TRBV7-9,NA,TGTGCCAGCAGCCCCTCTAGCGGGGGGTCGTACAATGAGCAGTTCTTC,CASSPSSGGSYNEQFF
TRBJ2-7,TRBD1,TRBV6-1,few,TGTGCCAGCCGGCGGAGAGAAACAGGGGGCTACTACGAGCAGTACTTC,CASRRRETGGYYEQYF
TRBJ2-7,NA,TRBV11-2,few,TGTGCCAGCAGCTTAGTAGCCGGCTTCTACGAGCAGTACTTC,CASSLVAGFYEQYF
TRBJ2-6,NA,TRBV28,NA,TGTGCCGGCAGAAAACCTGGGGCCAACGTCCTGACTTTC,CAGRKPGANVLTF
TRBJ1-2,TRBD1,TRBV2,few,TGTGCCAGCAGTGAACAAGCGGGACAGGTCTATGGCTACACCTTC,CASSEQAGQVYGYTF
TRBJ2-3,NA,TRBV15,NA,TGTGCCACCAGCAAAAAAGTAACAGATACGCAGTATTTT,CATSKKVTDTQYF
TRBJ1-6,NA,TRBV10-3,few,TGTGCCATCAGTGAGGGGGACAATTCACCCCTCCACTTT,CAISEGDNSPLHF
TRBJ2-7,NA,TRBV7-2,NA,TGTGCCAGCAGCTGGGGGGACCCCACCTCCTACGAGCAGTACTTC,CASSWGDPTSYEQYF
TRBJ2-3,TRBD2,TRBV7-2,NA,TGTGCCAGCAGCTTAGTCGCTATTAGCGGGAGGGCCGTCTCAGATACGCAGTATTTT,CASSLVAISGRAVSDTQYF
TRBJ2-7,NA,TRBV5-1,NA,TGCGCCAGCAGCCCGGGTAGGACTGGATCCTACGAGCAGTACTTC,CASSPGRTGSYEQYF
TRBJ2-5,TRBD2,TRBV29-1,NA,TGCAGCGTTGGGGGACTAGCGGGGAGTATGCCAGAGACCCAGTACTTC,CSVGGLAGSMPETQYF
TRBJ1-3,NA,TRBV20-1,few,TGCAGTGCTAGCTGGAGCATCACTGGAAACACCATATATTTT,CSASWSITGNTIYF
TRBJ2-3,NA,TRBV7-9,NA,TGTGCCAGCAGCTTACCACCCGGTAGCTCAGATACGCAGTATTTT,CASSLPPGSSDTQYF
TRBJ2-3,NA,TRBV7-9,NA,TGTGCCAGCAGCTTAGGCCGGGCCGCGGTCACAGATACGCAGTATTTT,CASSLGRAAVTDTQYF
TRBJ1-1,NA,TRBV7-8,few,TGTGCCAGCAGCTTAGGTGGGGGCCCGTACTTTACTGAAGCTTTCTTT,CASSLGGGPYFTEAFF
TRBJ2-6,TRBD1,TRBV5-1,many,TGCGCCAGCAGCTTGGTGACAGGGGGCGCGTCTGGGGCCAACGTCCTGACTTTC,CASSLVTGGASGANVLTF
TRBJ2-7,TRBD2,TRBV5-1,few,TGCGCCAGCAGCAACGGACTAGCAAAAGAGCAGTACTTC,CASSNGLAKEQYF
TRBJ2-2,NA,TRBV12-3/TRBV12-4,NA,TGTGCCAGCACTCCGGGTAGGAACACCGGGGAGCTGTTTTTT,CASTPGRNTGELFF
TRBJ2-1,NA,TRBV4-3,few,TGCGCCAGCAGCCAAGAGGGCCTGGGTGAGCAGTTCTTC,CASSQEGLGEQFF
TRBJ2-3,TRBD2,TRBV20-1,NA,TGCAGTGCTAGAGATGTGACTAGCGGTGCCACAGATACGCAGTATTTT,CSARDVTSGATDTQYF
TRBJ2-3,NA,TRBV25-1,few,TGTGCCAGCAGTGAATCCCCGGGACGTACGCACTTAGATACGCAGTATTTT,CASSESPGRTHLDTQYF
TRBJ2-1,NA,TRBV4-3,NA,TGCGCCAGCAGCCAATACGGGAGCTCCTACAATGAGCAGTTCTTC,CASSQYGSSYNEQFF
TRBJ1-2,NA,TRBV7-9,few,TGTGCCAGCAGCGCAGATGGGGCCGGATCTTTTGGCTACACCTTC,CASSADGAGSFGYTF
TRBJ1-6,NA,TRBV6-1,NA,TGTGCCAGCAGTGAAGCGCTAGGGGCAGCTAGTCCCCTCCACTTT,CASSEALGAASPLHF